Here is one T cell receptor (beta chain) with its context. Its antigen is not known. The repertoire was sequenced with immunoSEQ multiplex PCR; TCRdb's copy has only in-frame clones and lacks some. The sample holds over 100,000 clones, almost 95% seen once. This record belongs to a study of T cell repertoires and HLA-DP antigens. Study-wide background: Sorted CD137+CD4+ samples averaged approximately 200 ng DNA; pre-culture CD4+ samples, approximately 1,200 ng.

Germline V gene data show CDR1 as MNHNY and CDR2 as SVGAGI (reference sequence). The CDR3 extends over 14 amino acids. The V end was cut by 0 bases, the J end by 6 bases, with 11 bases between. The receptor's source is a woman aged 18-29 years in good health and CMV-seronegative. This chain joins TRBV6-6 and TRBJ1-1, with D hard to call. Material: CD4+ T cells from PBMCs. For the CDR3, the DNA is TGTGCCAGCAGTTACTCGACGACTGGGTCTGAAGCTTTCTTT. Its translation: CASSYSTTGSEAFF.